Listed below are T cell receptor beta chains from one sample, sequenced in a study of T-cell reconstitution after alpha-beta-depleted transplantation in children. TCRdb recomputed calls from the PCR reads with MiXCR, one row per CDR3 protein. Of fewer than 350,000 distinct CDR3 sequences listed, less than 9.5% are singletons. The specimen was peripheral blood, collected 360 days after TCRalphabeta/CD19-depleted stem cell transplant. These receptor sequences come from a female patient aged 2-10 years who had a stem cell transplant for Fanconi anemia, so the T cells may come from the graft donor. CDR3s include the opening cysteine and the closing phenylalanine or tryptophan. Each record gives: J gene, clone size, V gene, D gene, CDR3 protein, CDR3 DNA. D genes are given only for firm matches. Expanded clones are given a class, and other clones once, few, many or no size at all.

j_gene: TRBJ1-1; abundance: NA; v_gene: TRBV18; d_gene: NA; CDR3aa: CASSPAGYNTEAFF; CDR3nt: TGTGCCAGCTCACCGGCAGGGTATAACACTGAAGCTTTCTTT
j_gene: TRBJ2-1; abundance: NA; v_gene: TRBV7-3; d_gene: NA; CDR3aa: CASSLTGGTYNEQFF; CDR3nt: TGTGCCAGCAGCTTAACGGGCGGGACCTACAATGAGCAGTTCTTC
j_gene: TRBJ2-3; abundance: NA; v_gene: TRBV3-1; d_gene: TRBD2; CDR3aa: CASSPSGTRTDTQYF; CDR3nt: TGTGCCAGCAGCCCTAGCGGGACCCGCACAGATACGCAGTATTTT
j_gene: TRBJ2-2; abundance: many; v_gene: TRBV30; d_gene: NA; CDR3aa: CAWGFTGELFF; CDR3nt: TGTGCCTGGGGATTCACCGGGGAGCTGTTTTTT
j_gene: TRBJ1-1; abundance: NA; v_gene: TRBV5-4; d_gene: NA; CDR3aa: CASSMWETEAFF; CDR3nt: TGTGCCAGCAGCATGTGGGAAACTGAAGCTTTCTTT
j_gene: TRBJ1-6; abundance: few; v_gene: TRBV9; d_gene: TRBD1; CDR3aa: CASGGQPISPLHF; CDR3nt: TGTGCCAGCGGGGGACAGCCCATTTCACCCCTCCACTTT
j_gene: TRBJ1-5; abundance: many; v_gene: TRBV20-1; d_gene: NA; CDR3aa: CSARGRLGYSNQPQHF; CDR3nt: TGCAGTGCTAGAGGAAGACTGGGTTATAGCAATCAGCCCCAGCATTTT
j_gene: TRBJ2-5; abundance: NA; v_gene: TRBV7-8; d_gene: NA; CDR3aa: CASSLALRAAQETQYF; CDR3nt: TGTGCCAGCAGCTTAGCGCTAAGGGCAGCCCAAGAGACCCAGTACTTC
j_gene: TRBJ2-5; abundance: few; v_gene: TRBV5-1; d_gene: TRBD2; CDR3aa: CASRLVAGQETQYF; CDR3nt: TGCGCCAGCAGGTTGGTAGCGGGGCAAGAGACCCAGTACTTC
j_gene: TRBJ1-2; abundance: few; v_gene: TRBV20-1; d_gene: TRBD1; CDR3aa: CSAKGAGTGAFYGYTF; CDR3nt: TGCAGTGCTAAAGGCGCCGGGACAGGGGCGTTCTATGGCTACACCTTC
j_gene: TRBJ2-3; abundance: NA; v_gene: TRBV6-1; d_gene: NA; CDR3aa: CAGVSGGITTDTQYF; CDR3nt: TGTGCTGGGGTTTCTGGGGGGATTACCACAGATACGCAGTATTTT
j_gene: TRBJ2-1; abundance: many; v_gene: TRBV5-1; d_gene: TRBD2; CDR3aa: CASSPGLAGGAPYNEQFF; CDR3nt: TGCGCCAGCAGCCCGGGACTAGCGGGAGGAGCCCCTTACAATGAGCAGTTCTTC
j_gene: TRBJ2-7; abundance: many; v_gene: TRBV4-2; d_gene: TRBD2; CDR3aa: CASSQRDYFYEQYF; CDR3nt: TGTGCCAGCAGCCAAAGGGACTACTTCTACGAGCAGTACTTC
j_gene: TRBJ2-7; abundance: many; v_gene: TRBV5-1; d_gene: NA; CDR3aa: CASSFRVSYEQYF; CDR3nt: TGCGCCAGCAGCTTCCGGGTGTCCTACGAGCAGTACTTC
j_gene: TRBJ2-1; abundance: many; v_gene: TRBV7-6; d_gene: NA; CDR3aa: CASSPDRSYNEQFF; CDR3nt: TGTGCCAGCAGTCCTGACAGGTCCTACAATGAGCAGTTCTTC
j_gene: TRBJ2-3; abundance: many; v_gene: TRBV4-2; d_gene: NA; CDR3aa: CASSQEGRYKSSTDTQYF; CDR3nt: TGTGCCAGCAGCCAAGAAGGACGATACAAGTCTAGCACAGATACGCAGTATTTT
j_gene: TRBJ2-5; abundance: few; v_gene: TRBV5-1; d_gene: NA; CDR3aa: CASSLEIQETQYF; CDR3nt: TGCGCCAGCAGCTTGGAGATTCAAGAGACCCAGTACTTC
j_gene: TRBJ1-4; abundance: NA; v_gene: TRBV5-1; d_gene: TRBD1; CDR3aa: CASSSQGRMEKLFF; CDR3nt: TGCGCCAGCAGCTCACAGGGGCGCATGGAAAAACTGTTTTTT
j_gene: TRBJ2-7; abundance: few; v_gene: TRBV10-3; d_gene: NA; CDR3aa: CAISVTGRESYEQYF; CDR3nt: TGTGCCATCAGTGTGACGGGCCGCGAGTCCTACGAGCAGTACTTC
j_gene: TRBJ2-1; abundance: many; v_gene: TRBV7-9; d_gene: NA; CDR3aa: CASSLDGWGGDEQFF; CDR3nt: TGTGCCAGCAGCTTAGATGGCTGGGGTGGGGATGAGCAGTTCTTC
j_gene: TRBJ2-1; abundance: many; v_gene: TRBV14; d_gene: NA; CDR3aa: CASSRDSNRYNEQFF; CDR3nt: TGTGCCAGCAGCCGAGACTCAAACCGATACAATGAGCAGTTCTTC
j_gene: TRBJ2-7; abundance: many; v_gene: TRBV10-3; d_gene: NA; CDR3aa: CAIKSRQEVYEQYF; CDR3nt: TGTGCCATCAAATCTAGGCAGGAAGTCTACGAGCAGTACTTC
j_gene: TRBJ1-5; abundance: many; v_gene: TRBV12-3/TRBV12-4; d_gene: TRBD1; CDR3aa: CASSLGGDRGFNQPQHF; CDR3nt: TGTGCCAGCAGTTTAGGGGGGGACAGGGGGTTTAATCAGCCCCAGCATTTT
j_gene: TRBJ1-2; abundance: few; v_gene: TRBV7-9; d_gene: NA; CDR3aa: CASSLVGPDYGYTF; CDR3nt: TGTGCCAGCAGCTTAGTTGGACCGGACTATGGCTACACCTTC
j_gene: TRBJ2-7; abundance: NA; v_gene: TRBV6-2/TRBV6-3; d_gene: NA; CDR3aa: CASSYGGVAYEQYF; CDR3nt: TGTGCCAGCAGTTATGGTGGGGTCGCGTACGAGCAGTACTTC
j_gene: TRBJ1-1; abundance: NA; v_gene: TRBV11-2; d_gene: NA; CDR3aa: CASSFYSTEAFF; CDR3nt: TGTGCCAGCAGCTTCTACTCCACTGAAGCTTTCTTT
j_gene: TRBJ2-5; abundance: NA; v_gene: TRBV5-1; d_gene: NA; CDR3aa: CASSFSSIPQETQYF; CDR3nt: TGCGCCAGCAGCTTTAGCTCTATCCCTCAAGAGACCCAGTACTTC
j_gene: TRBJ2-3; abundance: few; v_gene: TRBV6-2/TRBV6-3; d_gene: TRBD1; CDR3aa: CASTRDRGQDTQYF; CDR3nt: TGTGCCAGCACCAGAGACAGGGGACAAGATACGCAGTATTTT
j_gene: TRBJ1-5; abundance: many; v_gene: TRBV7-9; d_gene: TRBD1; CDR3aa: CASSLGTGKIQPQHF; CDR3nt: TGTGCCAGCAGCTTAGGGACAGGGAAAATTCAGCCCCAGCATTTT
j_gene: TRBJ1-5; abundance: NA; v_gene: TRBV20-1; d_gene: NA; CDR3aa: CSARDWKGYSNQPQHF; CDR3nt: TGCAGTGCTAGAGATTGGAAGGGCTATAGCAATCAGCCCCAGCATTTT
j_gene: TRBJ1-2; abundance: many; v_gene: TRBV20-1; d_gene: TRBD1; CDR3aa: CSAPGQGLSYTF; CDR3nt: TGCAGTGCTCCCGGACAGGGTCTGAGCTACACCTTC
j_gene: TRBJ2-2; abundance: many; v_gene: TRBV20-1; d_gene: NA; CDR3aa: CSARAIRDNSPGELFF; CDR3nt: TGCAGTGCTAGAGCCATCAGGGACAATTCGCCAGGAGAGCTGTTTTTT
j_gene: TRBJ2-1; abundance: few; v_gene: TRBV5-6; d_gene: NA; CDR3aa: CASSLQAARNNEQFF; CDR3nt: TGTGCCAGCAGCTTGCAAGCCGCAAGAAACAATGAGCAGTTCTTC
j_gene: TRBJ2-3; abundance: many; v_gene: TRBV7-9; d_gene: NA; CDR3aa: CASSLEPGRTQYF; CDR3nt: TGTGCCAGCAGCTTAGAACCTGGGCGTACGCAGTATTTT
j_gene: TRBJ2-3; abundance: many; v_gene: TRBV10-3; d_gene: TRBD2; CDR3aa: CAISDTSGLGDTQYF; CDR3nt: TGTGCCATCAGTGACACTAGCGGGCTCGGGGATACGCAGTATTTT
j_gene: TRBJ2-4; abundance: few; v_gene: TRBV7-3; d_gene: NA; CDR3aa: CASSLGKGEQAKNIQYF; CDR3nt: TGTGCCAGCAGCTTAGGGAAGGGAGAACAGGCCAAAAACATTCAGTACTTC
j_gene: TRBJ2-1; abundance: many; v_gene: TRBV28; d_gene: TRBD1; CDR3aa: CATRQGPNEQFF; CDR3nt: TGTGCCACCAGACAGGGGCCAAATGAGCAGTTCTTC
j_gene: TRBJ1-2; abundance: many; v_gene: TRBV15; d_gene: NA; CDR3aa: CATSRDGSTGINYGYTF; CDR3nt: TGTGCCACCAGCAGAGATGGATCTACAGGGATCAACTATGGCTACACCTTC
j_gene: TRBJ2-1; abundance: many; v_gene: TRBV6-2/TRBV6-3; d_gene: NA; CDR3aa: CASRRDLTLVPTNEQFF; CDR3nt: TGTGCCAGCAGACGCGACCTGACCCTGGTTCCTACCAATGAGCAGTTCTTC
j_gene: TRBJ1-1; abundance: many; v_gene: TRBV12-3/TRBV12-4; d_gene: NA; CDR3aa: CASSLEGHTEAFF; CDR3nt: TGTGCCAGCAGTTTAGAGGGCCACACTGAAGCTTTCTTT
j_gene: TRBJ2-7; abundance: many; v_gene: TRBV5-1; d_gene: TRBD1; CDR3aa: CASSSGTGGGRWYEQYF; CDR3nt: TGCGCCAGCAGCTCCGGGACAGGGGGCGGGAGGTGGTACGAGCAGTACTTC
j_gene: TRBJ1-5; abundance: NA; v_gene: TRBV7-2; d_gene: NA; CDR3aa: CASSWRNQPQHF; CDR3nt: TGTGCCAGCAGCTGGCGAAATCAGCCCCAGCATTTT
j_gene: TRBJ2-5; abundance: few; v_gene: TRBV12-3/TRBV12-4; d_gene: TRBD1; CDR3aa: CASSSRQGAGQETQYF; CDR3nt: TGTGCCAGCAGTTCCCGACAGGGGGCGGGTCAAGAGACCCAGTACTTC
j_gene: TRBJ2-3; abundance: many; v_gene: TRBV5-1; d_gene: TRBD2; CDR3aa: CASSLGLAGGPTDTQYF; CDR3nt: TGCGCCAGCAGCCTGGGACTAGCGGGAGGGCCCACAGATACGCAGTATTTT
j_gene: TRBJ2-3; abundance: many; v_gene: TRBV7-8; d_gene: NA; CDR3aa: CALSDRGLTDTQYF; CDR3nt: TGTGCCCTTTCAGACAGAGGTCTCACAGATACGCAGTATTTT
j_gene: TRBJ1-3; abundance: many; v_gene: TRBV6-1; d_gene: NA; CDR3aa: CASSDQGSGNTIYF; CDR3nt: TGTGCCAGCAGTGATCAGGGATCTGGAAACACCATATATTTT
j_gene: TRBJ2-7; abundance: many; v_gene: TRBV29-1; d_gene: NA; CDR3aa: CNYILQGFYEQYF; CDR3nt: TGCAACTATATTCTACAGGGTTTCTACGAGCAGTACTTC
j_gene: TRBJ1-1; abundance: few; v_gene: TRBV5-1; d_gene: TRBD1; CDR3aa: CASSEYRGVTEAFF; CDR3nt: TGCGCCAGCAGCGAATACAGGGGAGTCACTGAAGCTTTCTTT
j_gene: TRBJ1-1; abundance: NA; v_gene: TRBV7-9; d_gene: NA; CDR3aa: CASSLVRTDTEAFF; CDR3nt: TGTGCCAGCAGCTTAGTGCGGACAGACACTGAAGCTTTCTTT
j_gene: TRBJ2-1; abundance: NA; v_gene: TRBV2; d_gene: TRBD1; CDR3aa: CASSDAGTGLYNEQFF; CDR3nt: TGTGCCAGCAGCGACGCCGGGACAGGGCTCTACAATGAGCAGTTCTTC
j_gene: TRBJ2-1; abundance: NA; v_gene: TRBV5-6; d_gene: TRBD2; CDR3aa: CASSLATSGGGNEQFF; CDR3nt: TGTGCCAGCAGCTTGGCGACTAGCGGGGGGGGGAATGAGCAGTTCTTC
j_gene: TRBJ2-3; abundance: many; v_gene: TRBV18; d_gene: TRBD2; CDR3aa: CASSLVGRLASQDTQYF; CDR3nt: TGTGCCAGCTCACTGGTCGGGCGACTAGCGTCCCAGGATACGCAGTATTTT
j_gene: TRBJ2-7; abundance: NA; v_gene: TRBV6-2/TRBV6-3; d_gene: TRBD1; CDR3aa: CASSGQGSFYEQYF; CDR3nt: TGTGCCAGCAGTGGACAGGGGAGTTTCTACGAGCAGTACTTC
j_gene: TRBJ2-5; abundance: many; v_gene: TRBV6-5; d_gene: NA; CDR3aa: CASSYSNIQGVETQYF; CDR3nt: TGTGCCAGCAGTTACTCGAATATACAGGGTGTCGAGACCCAGTACTTC
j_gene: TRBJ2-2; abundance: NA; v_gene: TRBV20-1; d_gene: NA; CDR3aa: CSALRGLNTGELFF; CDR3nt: TGCAGTGCATTAAGAGGTTTAAACACCGGGGAGCTGTTTTTT